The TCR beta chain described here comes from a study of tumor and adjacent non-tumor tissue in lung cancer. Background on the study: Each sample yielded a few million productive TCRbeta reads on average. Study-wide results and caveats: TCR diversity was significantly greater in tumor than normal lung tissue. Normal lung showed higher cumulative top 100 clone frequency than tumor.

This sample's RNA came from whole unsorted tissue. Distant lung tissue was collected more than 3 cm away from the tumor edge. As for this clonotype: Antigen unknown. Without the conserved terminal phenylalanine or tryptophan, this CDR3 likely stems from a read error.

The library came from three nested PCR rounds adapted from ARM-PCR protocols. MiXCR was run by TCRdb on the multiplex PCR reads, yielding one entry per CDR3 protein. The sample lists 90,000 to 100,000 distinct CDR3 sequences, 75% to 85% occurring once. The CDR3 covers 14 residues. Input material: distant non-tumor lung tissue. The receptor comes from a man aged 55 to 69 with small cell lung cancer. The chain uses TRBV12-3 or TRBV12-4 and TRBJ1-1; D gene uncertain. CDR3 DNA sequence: TGTACCAGCAGTCAGGTTACTCTGAACACTGAAGCTTTCCTT. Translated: CTSSQVTLNTEAFL.